The sequence of this TCR beta chain was determined in a study of lymphopenia after photon versus proton radiotherapy. Study-wide results and caveats: Oligoclonal CD8+ Temra expansion after nadir drove photon patients' diversity drop. Only patients who died were analyzed for survival; proton advantage is unproven. In patients who died, overall survival fell as post-nadir TCR diversity dropped more.

A remark on this clone: Its target is unknown.

TCRdb's copy holds only in-frame clones and misses some; the assay was immunoSEQ multiplex PCR. Of under 30,000 clones detected, 87% appear once; the ten largest clones hold around 50%. Deletions cut 1 base from V and 0 bases from J, with 11 bases between. The CDR3 is 16 residues long. CDR1 and CDR2 (germline): SGHDT, YYEEEE. The source was peripheral blood, collected from a patient treated with proton-based radiotherapy. The clonotype comes from an older woman with cholangiocarcinoma. Some clones in this sample may be carry-over from other donors' samples. The V and J genes are TRBV5-6 and TRBJ1-5; D is unresolved. CDR3 sequence reads: CASSLLALSSNQPQHF. CDR3 nucleotide sequence: TGTGCCAGCAGCTTGTTAGCCCTTAGTAGCAATCAGCCCCAGCATTTT.